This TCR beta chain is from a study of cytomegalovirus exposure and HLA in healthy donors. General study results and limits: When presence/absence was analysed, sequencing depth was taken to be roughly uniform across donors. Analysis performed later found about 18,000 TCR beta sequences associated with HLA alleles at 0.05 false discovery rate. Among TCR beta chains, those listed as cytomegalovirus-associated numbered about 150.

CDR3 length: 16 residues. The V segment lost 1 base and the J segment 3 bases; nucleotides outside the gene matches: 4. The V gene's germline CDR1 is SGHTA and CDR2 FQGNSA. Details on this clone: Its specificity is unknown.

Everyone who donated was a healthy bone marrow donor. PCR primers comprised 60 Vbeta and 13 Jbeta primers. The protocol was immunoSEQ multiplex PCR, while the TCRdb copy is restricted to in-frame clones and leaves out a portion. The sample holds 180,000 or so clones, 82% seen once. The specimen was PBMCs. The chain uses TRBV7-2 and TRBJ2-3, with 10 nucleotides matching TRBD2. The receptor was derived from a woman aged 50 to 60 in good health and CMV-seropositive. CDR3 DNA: TGTGCCAGCAGCTTAGTGAGCGGGGGGGCTACAGATACGCAGTATTTT. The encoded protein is CASSLVSGGATDTQYF.